The T cell receptor beta chain described here comes from a study of cytomegalovirus exposure and HLA in healthy donors. CDR1 is MDHEN and CDR2 is SYDVKM in the germline V gene. The CDR3 is 11 residues long. The V end was cut by 6 bases, the J end by 10 bases, with 12 bases between. The primer mix had 60 Vbeta and 13 Jbeta primers. Measured with immunoSEQ multiplex PCR; TCRdb has only the in-frame clones, and not every one. The sample consists of about 190,000 clones, over 70% of them appearing once. The rearrangement uses TRBV28 and TRBJ1-2; TRBD1 is a possible D gene (6 bases). The TCR was taken from a woman aged 25 to 45 in good health and CMV-seropositive. Source material: PBMCs. The CDR3 DNA reads as TGTGCCAGCAGCCTGCGGGGGGCCTACACCTTC. Translating gives CASSLRGAYTF.